The clone carrying this T cell receptor (beta chain) was found a few times. This entry comes from a study of blood T cell repertoires in COVID-19. Study background: Italy, Spain and the United States were the sources of the convalescent and acute COVID-19 samples. In each case, the material was cDNA or gDNA derived from T cells, B-cell-depleted T cells, or PBMCs.

This CDR3 has 15 amino acids. From germline, CDR1 is SGHKS and CDR2 YYEKEE (reference sequence). The V gene lost 0 bases and the J gene lost 8 bases, with 15 bases spanning the gap. Per the original data handling: How many nucleated cells were present was estimated from reference gene primer amplification. Some clones are missing from TCRdb's copy, which holds only in-frame ones; the method was immunoSEQ multiplex PCR. That table furnishes V, J and clone size, whereas the DNA furnished D and trimming. In the table there are 130,000 to 150,000 clones, 80% to 90% of which are singletons. The chain links TRBV5-5 to TRBJ1-3; D remains ambiguous. The sequence was obtained from a woman aged 55-70 years with COVID-19, enrolled during active disease. The sample comprised peripheral blood. This CDR3 reads CASSLASGVKHTIYF. The CDR3, as DNA: TGTGCCAGCAGCTTGGCTTCGGGAGTGAAACACACCATATATTTT.